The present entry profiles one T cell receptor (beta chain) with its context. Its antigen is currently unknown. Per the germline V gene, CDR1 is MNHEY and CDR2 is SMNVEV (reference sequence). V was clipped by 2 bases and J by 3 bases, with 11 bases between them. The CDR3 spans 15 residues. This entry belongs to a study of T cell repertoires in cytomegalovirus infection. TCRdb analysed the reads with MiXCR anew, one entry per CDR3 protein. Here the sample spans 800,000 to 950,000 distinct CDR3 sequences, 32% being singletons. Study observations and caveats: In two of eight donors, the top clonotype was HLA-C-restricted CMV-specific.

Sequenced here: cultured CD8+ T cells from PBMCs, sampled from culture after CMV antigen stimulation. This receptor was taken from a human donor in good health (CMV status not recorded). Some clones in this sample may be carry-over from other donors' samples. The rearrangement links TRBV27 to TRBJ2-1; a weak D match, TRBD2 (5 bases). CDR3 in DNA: TGTGCCAGCAGTTTACTTCGGGGAAACTACAATGAGCAGTTCTTC. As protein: CASSLLRGNYNEQFF.